Listed below are T cell receptor beta chains from one sample, sequenced in a study of CD8+CD57+ T cells in acquired aplastic anemia. TCRdb called the reads again in MiXCR, with one record for every CDR3 protein. The sample shows approximately 99,000 distinct CDR3 sequences, about half of them seen only once. The sequencing input was sorted CD4+, CD8+, or CD8+CD57+ T cells (not recorded which) from PBMCs. The receptors were gathered from a human donor in good health, serving as a control. The CDR3 runs from the conserved cysteine through the conserved F or W. The D gene is left open where the match is weak. Clone size is given for some rows only: seen once, a few or many times, or a class if the clone is expanded.

>TRBD1|many|TRBV6-1|TRBJ1-2
CASSPGTARPGYGYTF
TGTGCCAGCAGCCCCGGGACAGCCCGACCAGGCTATGGCTACACCTTC
>-|many|TRBV5-6|TRBJ1-1
CASSYPTVNTEAFF
TGTGCCAGCAGCTACCCAACAGTGAACACTGAAGCTTTCTTT
>TRBD2|-|TRBV10-3|TRBJ2-7
CAISERSGSLYEQYF
TGTGCCATCAGTGAGAGGAGCGGGAGTCTCTACGAGCAGTACTTC
>-|few|TRBV9|TRBJ1-6
CASSPQGNSYNSPLHF
TGTGCCAGCAGCCCCCAGGGGAACTCCTATAATTCACCCCTCCACTTT
>-|few|TRBV27|TRBJ2-5
CASSSAGEETQYF
TGTGCCAGCAGCTCAGCGGGTGAAGAGACCCAGTACTTC
>-|-|TRBV7-9|TRBJ2-7
CASSLLPGTYEQYF
TGTGCCAGCAGCTTATTGCCAGGGACCTACGAGCAGTACTTC
>TRBD2|many|TRBV7-6|TRBJ2-5
CASSLEVAGEGLQETQYF
TGTGCCAGCAGCTTAGAAGTAGCGGGGGAAGGCCTTCAAGAGACCCAGTACTTC
>-|many|TRBV20-1|TRBJ1-2
CSANGYTF
TGCAGTGCTAATGGCTACACCTTC
>TRBD1|once|TRBV29-1|TRBJ2-7
CSVDPTGGYEQYF
TGCAGCGTTGACCCGACAGGGGGCTACGAGCAGTACTTC
>-|many|TRBV4-3|TRBJ1-5
CASSQDRGNQPQHF
TGCGCCAGCAGCCAAGATAGGGGGAATCAGCCCCAGCATTTT
>TRBD2|once|TRBV5-1|TRBJ2-3
CASSLALAGVTDTQYF
TGCGCCAGCAGCTTAGCACTAGCGGGGGTAACAGATACGCAGTATTTT
>TRBD1|many|TRBV9|TRBJ2-7
CASSPGQGIHYEQYF
TGTGCCAGCAGCCCGGGACAGGGGATTCACTACGAGCAGTACTTC
>-|few|TRBV27|TRBJ1-1
CATFFGGTEAFF
TGTGCCACCTTTTTCGGGGGCACTGAAGCTTTCTTT
>-|many|TRBV15|TRBJ2-7
CATSRDRPGGQYF
TGTGCCACCAGCAGAGACCGACCTGGGGGGCAGTACTTC
>-|many|TRBV4-3|TRBJ2-3
CASSHNRAGGTDTQYF
TGCGCCAGCAGCCACAACAGGGCGGGCGGCACAGATACGCAGTATTTT
>TRBD1|few|TRBV2|TRBJ2-7
CASSHRGEYEQYF
TGTGCCAGCAGTCACAGGGGAGAGTACGAGCAGTACTTC
>-|-|TRBV10-3|TRBJ2-7
CAIRDGTYNEQYF
TGTGCCATCAGGGACGGAACCTACAATGAGCAGTACTTC
>TRBD2|-|TRBV7-3|TRBJ2-5
CASSLNLAGGQEETQYF
TGTGCCAGCAGCTTAAACCTAGCGGGGGGGCAGGAAGAGACCCAGTACTTC
>TRBD1|-|TRBV19|TRBJ1-1
CASSRKALQGTEAFF
TGTGCCAGTAGCCGGAAGGCCTTACAGGGGACTGAAGCTTTCTTT
>-|many|TRBV9|TRBJ2-5
CASSGRYQETQYF
TGTGCCAGCAGCGGGCGGTACCAAGAGACCCAGTACTTC
>-|-|TRBV29-1|TRBJ2-7
CSAIGGAGTYEQYF
TGCAGCGCCATTGGCGGGGCCGGCACCTACGAGCAGTACTTC
>TRBD2|once|TRBV10-3|TRBJ2-7
CASSEASGSSYEQYF
TGTGCCAGCAGTGAAGCTAGCGGGAGTTCCTACGAGCAGTACTTC
>TRBD1|few|TRBV4-3|TRBJ1-1
CASSQDIQGQGHTEAFF
TGCGCCAGCAGCCAAGATATACAGGGACAGGGGCACACTGAAGCTTTCTTT
>TRBD1|-|TRBV24-1|TRBJ1-5
CATDRDNQPQHF
TGTGCCACGGACAGGGACAATCAGCCCCAGCATTTT
>-|-|TRBV2|TRBJ2-7
CASRWDGYEQYF
TGTGCCAGCAGGTGGGACGGCTACGAGCAGTACTTC